This T cell receptor beta chain was found in a study of PD-1 blockade in mismatch repair-deficient tumors. Study-level information: All were previously treated, progressing patients with about 12 mismatch repair-deficient cancer types.

The protocol was immunoSEQ multiplex PCR, while the TCRdb copy is restricted to in-frame clones and leaves out a portion. The data show some 130,000 clones, with 88% seen just once and roughly 12% held by the top ten. CDR1 is GTSNPN, CDR2 SVGIG, per germline (reference sequence). CDR3 length equals 11 residues. V was shortened by 7 bases and J by 8 bases, with 11 bases between the two germline ends. There are a few counts of this clone. This specimen was peripheral blood, taken just over 70 weeks after starting pembrolizumab. The chain carries TRBV30 and TRBJ1-4, with no clear D. The receptor comes from an adult with mismatch repair-deficient cancer. CDR3 sequence: CAFDMQEKLFF. The CDR3 coding sequence is TGTGCCTTCGATATGCAGGAAAAACTGTTTTTT.